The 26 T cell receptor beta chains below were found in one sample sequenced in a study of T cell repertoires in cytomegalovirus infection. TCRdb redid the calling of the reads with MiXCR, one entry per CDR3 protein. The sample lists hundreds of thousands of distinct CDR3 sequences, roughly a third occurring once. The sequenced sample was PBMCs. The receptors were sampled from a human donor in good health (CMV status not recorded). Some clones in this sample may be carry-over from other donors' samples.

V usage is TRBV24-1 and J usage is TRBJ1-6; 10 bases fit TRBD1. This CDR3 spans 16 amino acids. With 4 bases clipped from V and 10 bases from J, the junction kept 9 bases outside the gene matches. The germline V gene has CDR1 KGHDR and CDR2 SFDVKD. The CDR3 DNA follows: TGTGCCACCAGTGAGGATCGAGGGACAGGGGAATCACCCCTCCACTTT. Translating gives CATSEDRGTGESPLHF.

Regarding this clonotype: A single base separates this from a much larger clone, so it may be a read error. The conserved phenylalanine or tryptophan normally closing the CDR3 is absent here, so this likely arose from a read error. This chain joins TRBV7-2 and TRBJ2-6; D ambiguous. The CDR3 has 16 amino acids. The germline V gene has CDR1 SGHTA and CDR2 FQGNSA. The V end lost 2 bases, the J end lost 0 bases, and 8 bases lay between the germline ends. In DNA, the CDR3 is TGTGCCAGCAGCTTAATGAGAGCCTCTGGGGCCAACGTCCTGACTTTA. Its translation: CASSLMRASGANVLTL.

CDR3 region: CASSLEGVNQPQHF. CDR3 coding DNA: TGTGCCAGCAGTTTGGAGGGGGTCAATCAGCCCCAGCATTTT. The V gene is TRBV12-3 or TRBV12-4, the J gene TRBJ1-5; maybe TRBD1 (6 bases). This CDR3 has 14 amino acids. Trimming removed 3 bases at V and 3 bases at J, with 9 bases between.

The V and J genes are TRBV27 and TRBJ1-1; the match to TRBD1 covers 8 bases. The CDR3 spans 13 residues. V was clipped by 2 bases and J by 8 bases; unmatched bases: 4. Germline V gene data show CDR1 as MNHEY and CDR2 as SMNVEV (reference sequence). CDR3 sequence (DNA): TGTGCCAGCAGTTTAGGACAGGGAAGGGAAGCTTTCTTT. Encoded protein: CASSLGQGREAFF.

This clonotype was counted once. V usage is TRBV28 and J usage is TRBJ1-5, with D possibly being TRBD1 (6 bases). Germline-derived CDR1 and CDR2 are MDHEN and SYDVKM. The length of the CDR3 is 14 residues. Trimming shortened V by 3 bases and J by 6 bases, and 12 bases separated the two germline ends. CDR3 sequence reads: CASSFRGIAQPQHF. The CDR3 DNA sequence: TGTGCCAGCAGTTTCAGGGGAATAGCTCAGCCCCAGCATTTT.

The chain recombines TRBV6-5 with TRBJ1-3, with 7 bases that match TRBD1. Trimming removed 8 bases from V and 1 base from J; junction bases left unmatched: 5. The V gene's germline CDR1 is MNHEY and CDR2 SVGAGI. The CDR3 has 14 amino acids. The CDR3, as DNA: TGTGCCAGCGGCCGACAGGGTTCTGGAAACACCATATATTTT. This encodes CASGRQGSGNTIYF.

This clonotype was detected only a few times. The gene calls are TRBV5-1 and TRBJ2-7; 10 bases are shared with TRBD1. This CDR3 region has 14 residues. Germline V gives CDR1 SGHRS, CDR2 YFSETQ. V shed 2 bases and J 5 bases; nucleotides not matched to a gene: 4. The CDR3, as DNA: TGCGCCAGCAGCTTCACCGGGACAGGGGACGAGCAGTACTTC. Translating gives CASSFTGTGDEQYF.

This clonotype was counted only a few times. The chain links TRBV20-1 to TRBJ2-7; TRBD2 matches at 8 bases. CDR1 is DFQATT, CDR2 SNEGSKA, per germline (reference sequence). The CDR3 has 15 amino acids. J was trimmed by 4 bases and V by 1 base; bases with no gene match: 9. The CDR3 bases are TGCAGTGCTAGAGGGTATGGCGGGAGGAGGTACGAGCAGTACTTC. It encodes CSARGYGGRRYEQYF.

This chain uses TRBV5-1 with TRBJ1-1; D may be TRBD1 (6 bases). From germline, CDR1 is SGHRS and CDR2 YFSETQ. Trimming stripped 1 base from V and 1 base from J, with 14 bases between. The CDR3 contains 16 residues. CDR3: CASSLLGGAGNTEAFF. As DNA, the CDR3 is TGCGCCAGCAGCTTGCTGGGGGGCGCAGGGAACACTGAAGCTTTCTTT. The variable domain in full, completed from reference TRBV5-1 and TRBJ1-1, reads KAGVTQTPRYLIKTRGQQVTLSCSPISGHRSVSWYQQTPGQGLQFLFEYFSETQRNKGNFPGRFSGRQFSNSRSEMNVSTLELGDSALYLCASSLLGGAGNTEAFFGQGTRLTVV.

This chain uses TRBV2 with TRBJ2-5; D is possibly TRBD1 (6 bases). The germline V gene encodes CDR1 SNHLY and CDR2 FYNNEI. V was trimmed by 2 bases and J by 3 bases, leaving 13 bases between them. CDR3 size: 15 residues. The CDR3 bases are TGTGCCAGCAGTGAAAGGTGGGCAGGGGAAGAGACCCAGTACTTC. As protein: CASSERWAGEETQYF.

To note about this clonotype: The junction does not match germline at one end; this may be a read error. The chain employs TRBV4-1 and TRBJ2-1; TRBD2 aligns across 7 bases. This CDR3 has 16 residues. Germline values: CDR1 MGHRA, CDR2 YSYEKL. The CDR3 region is CASIQELSGSYNEQFF. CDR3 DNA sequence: TGTGCCAGCATCCAAGAGCTTAGCGGGTCCTACAATGAGCAGTTCTTC.

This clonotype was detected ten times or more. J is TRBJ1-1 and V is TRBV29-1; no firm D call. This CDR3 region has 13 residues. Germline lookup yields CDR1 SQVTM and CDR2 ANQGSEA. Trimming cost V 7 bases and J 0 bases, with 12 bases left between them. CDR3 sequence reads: CSAPGFMNTEAFF. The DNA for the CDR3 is TGCAGCGCCCCGGGATTCATGAACACTGAAGCTTTCTTT.

Written as DNA, the CDR3 is TGTGCCAGCAGCTTAGGTGGCAGGGGCGTGAACACTGAAGCTTTCTTT. Its translation: CASSLGGRGVNTEAFF. V usage is TRBV7-2 and J usage is TRBJ1-1; possibly TRBD1 for D (6 bases). The CDR3 is made up of 16 amino acids. Trimming removed 1 base at V and 0 bases at J, with 12 bases between. Germline values: CDR1 SGHTA, CDR2 FQGNSA.

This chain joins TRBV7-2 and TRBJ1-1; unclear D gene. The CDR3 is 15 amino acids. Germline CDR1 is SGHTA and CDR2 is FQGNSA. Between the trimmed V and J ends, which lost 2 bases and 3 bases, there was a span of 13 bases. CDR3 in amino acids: CASSLRSRRDTEAFF. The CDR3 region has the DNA TGTGCCAGCAGCTTACGTTCCCGGAGGGACACTGAAGCTTTCTTT.

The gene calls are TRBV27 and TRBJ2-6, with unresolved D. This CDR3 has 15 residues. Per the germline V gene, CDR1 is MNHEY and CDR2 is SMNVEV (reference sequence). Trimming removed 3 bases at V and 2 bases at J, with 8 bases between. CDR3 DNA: TGTGCCAGCAGTTTGATGAGGACTGGGGCCAACGTCCTGACTTTC. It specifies CASSLMRTGANVLTF.

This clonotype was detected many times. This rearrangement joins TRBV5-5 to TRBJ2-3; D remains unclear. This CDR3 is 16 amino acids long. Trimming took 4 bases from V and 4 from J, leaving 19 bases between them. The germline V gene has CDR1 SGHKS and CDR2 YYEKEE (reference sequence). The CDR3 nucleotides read TGTGCCAGCAGCGAATTGACTGGAATTCGGGCAGATACGCAGTATTTT. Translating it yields CASSELTGIRADTQYF.

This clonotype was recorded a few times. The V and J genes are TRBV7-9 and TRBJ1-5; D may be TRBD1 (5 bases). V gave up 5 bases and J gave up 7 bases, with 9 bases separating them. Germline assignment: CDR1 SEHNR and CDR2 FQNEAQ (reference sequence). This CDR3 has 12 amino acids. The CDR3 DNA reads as TGTGCCAGCAGCGTAGGGGTGCAGCCCCAGCATTTT. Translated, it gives CASSVGVQPQHF.

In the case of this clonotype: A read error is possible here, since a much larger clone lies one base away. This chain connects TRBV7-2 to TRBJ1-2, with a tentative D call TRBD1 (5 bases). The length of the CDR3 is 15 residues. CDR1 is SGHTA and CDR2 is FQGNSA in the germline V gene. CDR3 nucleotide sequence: TGTGCCAGGAGCTTGGACGGGGCGACTAACTATGGCTACACCTTC. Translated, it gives CARSLDGATNYGYTF.

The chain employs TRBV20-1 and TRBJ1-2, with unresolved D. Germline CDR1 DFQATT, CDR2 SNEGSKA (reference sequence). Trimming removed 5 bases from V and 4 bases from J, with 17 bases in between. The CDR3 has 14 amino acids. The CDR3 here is CSAPPSTMRYGYTF. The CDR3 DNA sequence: TGCAGTGCTCCCCCTTCCACAATGCGCTATGGCTACACCTTC.

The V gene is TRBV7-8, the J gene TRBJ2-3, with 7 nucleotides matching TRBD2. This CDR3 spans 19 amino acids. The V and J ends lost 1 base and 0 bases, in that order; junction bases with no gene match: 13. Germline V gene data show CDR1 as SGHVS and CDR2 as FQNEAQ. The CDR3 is CASSLGEGLVGGSTDTQYF. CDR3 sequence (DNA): TGTGCCAGCAGCTTAGGTGAAGGTTTGGTCGGGGGGAGCACAGATACGCAGTATTTT. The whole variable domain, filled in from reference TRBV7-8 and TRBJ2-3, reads GAGVSQSPRYKVAKRGQDVALRCDPISGHVSLFWYQQALGQGPEFLTYFQNEAQLDKSGLPSDRFFAERPEGSVSTLKIQRTQQEDSAVYLCASSLGEGLVGGSTDTQYFGPGTRLTVL.

The CDR3 loop reads CASSNGIAKNIQYF. The CDR3 DNA sequence: TGTGCCAGTAGTAACGGCATAGCCAAAAACATTCAGTACTTC. The gene calls are TRBV19 and TRBJ2-4; no clear D gene. V was shortened by 4 bases and J by 0 bases, with 7 bases between the two germline ends. Germline V lookup: CDR1 LNHDA, CDR2 SQIVND (reference sequence). The CDR3 has 14 amino acids.

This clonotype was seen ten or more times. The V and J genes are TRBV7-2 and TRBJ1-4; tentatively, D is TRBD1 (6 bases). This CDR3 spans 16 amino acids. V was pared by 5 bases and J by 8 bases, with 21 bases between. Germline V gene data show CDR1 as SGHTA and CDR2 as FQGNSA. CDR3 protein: CASSRNRQAGREKLFF. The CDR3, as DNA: TGTGCCAGCAGCCGGAACAGACAGGCGGGGAGAGAAAAACTGTTTTTT.

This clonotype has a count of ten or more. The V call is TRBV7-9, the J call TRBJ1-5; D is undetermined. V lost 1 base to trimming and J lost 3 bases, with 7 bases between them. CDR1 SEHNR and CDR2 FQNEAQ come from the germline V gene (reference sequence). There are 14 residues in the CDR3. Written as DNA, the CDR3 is TGTGCCAGCAGCTTAGGGCAGGACAATCAGCCCCAGCATTTT. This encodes CASSLGQDNQPQHF.

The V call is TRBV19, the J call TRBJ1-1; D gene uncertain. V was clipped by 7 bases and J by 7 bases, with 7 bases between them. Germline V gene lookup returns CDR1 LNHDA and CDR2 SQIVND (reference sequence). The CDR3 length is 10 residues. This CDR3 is CASKGSEAFF. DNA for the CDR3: TGTGCCAGTAAGGGTAGTGAAGCTTTCTTT. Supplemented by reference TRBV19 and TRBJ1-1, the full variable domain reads DGGITQSPKYLFRKEGQNVTLSCEQNLNHDAMYWYRQDPGQGLRLIYYSQIVNDFQKGDIAEGYSVSREKKESFPLTVTSAQKNPTAFYLCASKGSEAFFGQGTRLTVV.

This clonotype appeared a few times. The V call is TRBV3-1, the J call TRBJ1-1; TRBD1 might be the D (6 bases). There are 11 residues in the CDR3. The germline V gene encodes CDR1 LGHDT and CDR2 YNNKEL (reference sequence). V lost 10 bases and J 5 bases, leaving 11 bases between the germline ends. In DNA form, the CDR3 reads TGTGCCACCACCAGGGGTACTGAAGCTTTCTTT. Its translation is CATTRGTEAFF.

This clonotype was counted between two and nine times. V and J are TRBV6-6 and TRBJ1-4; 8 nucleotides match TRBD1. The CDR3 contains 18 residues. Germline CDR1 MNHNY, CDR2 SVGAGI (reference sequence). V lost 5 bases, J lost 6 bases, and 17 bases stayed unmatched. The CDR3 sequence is CASSGTGTGRVRHEKLFF. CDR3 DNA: TGTGCCAGCAGTGGAACCGGGACAGGACGCGTTCGTCATGAAAAACTGTTTTTT.